These T cell receptor beta chains were read from a single sample in a study of regulatory T cells in long-lasting Graves disease. MiXCR, applied by TCRdb to the multiplex PCR reads, yields one record per CDR3 protein. The sample gives a few hundred thousand distinct CDR3 sequences, 10% to 15% of which show up once; under 20% is in the top ten. The sample was also reused in another study, on T cells in Graves' hyperthyroidism and ophthalmopathy.

The sequencing used peripheral blood mononuclear cells (PBMCs), collected at new diagnosis, from a patient treated with antithyroid drugs. Source of these receptors: a woman under 30 with Graves disease. CDR3s leave out the opening cysteine and the closing phenylalanine or tryptophan. Each record gives: V gene, J gene, CDR3 protein.

V gene: TRBV11-2; J gene: TRBJ2-2; CDR3 protein: ASSLGTGWGWDTGELF
V gene: TRBV30; J gene: TRBJ2-1; CDR3 protein: AWSGGLAGTSSYNEQF
V gene: TRBV6-5; J gene: TRBJ2-5; CDR3 protein: ASSYSLARGQRSLY
V gene: TRBV5-1; J gene: TRBJ2-3; CDR3 protein: ASSLGSSGDYTDTQY
V gene: TRBV12-3/TRBV12-4; J gene: TRBJ2-1; CDR3 protein: ASSFEGLYNEQF
V gene: TRBV5-1; J gene: TRBJ1-2; CDR3 protein: ASSLTNERGYT
V gene: TRBV5-5; J gene: TRBJ2-7; CDR3 protein: ASSLVPQGAYEQY
V gene: TRBV4-3; J gene: TRBJ1-5; CDR3 protein: ASSQDHRGSQPQH
V gene: TRBV6-2/TRBV6-3; J gene: TRBJ1-2; CDR3 protein: AVHGPLRYGYT
V gene: TRBV28; J gene: TRBJ1-1; CDR3 protein: ASSGDPGVRTEAF
V gene: TRBV19; J gene: TRBJ2-5; CDR3 protein: ASSMGTSGGGETQY
V gene: TRBV11-2; J gene: TRBJ2-5; CDR3 protein: ASSVTTSGTQWTQY
V gene: TRBV29-1; J gene: TRBJ1-1; CDR3 protein: SVAQGRDTEAF
V gene: TRBV7-9; J gene: TRBJ2-3; CDR3 protein: ASSPTRREGGADTQY
V gene: TRBV5-1; J gene: TRBJ2-2; CDR3 protein: ASSLVGQATGELF
V gene: TRBV7-3; J gene: TRBJ1-6; CDR3 protein: ASSDGQVNSPLH
V gene: TRBV7-6; J gene: TRBJ1-1; CDR3 protein: ALRGQGRGTEAF
V gene: TRBV6-1; J gene: TRBJ1-5; CDR3 protein: ASSQYYSNQPQH
V gene: TRBV4-2; J gene: TRBJ1-2; CDR3 protein: ASSQLTANYGYT
V gene: TRBV20-1; J gene: TRBJ2-3; CDR3 protein: SARASGGFTDTQY
V gene: TRBV20-1; J gene: TRBJ2-4; CDR3 protein: SARVAAGGMAKNIQY
V gene: TRBV7-9; J gene: TRBJ2-7; CDR3 protein: ASSLSAGPSDYEQY
V gene: TRBV20-1; J gene: TRBJ1-4; CDR3 protein: SGFAGEKLF
V gene: TRBV7-2; J gene: TRBJ2-3; CDR3 protein: ASSFSPAADTQY
V gene: TRBV5-5; J gene: TRBJ2-7; CDR3 protein: ASSWAQGAAYEQY
V gene: TRBV20-1; J gene: TRBJ2-1; CDR3 protein: SAEGLINEQF
V gene: TRBV12-3/TRBV12-4; J gene: TRBJ2-7; CDR3 protein: ASSLQRGSYEQY
V gene: TRBV6-1; J gene: TRBJ2-1; CDR3 protein: ASSRAQGSYNEQF
V gene: TRBV6-1; J gene: TRBJ1-3; CDR3 protein: ASSLFQQGPSGNTIY
V gene: TRBV7-9; J gene: TRBJ2-3; CDR3 protein: ASSLTGLASTDTQY
V gene: TRBV20-1; J gene: TRBJ2-5; CDR3 protein: SARGQGSNQETQY